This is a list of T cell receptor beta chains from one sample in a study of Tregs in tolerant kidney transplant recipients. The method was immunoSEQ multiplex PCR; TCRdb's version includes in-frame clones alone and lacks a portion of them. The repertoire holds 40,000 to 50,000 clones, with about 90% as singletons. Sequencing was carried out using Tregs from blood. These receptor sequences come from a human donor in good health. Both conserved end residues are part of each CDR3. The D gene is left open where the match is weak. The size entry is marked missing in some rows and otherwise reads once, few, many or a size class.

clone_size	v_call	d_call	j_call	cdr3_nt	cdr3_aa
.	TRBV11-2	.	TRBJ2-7	TGTGCCAGCAGCGCCCCCGGACTAAAGTCCTACGAGCAGTACTTC	CASSAPGLKSYEQYF
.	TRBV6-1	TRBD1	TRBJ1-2	TGTGCCAGCAGTGACGGACAGGGGGCCGGCTATGGCTACACCTTC	CASSDGQGAGYGYTF
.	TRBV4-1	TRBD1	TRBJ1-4	TGCGCCAGCAGCCTCCGGGACAGGGCGTCCGAAAAACTGTTTTTT	CASSLRDRASEKLFF
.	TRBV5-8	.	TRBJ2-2	TGTGCCAGCACCTTACTACCCGCGGACACCGGGGAGCTGTTTTTT	CASTLLPADTGELFF
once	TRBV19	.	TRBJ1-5	TGTGCCAGTGAGGGTAGGGACCCAGTTCAGCCCCAGCATTTT	CASEGRDPVQPQHF
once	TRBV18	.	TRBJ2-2	TGTGCCAGCTCACCCCTAGCGAGGAACACCGGGGAGCTGTTTTTT	CASSPLARNTGELFF
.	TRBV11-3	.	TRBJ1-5	TGTGCCAGCAGCTTGCAGGACGGCGGGGCTTATAGCAATCAGCCCCAGCATTTT	CASSLQDGGAYSNQPQHF
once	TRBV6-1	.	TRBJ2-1	TGTGCCAGCAGTGGACGAGTTGGGGCCTACAATGAGCAGTTCTTC	CASSGRVGAYNEQFF
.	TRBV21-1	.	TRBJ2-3	TGTGCCAGCAGCCCGCCTCCCCCCCGGACTAGGGGGGAGGATACGCAGTATTTT	CASSPPPPRTRGEDTQYF
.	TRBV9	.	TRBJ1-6	TGTGCCAGCAGCGTAGATGGACCTCCCTCCTATAATTCACCCCTCCACTTT	CASSVDGPPSYNSPLHF
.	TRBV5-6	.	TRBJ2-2	TGTGCCAGCAGCTTAGCGAACACCGGGGAGCTGTTTTTT	CASSLANTGELFF
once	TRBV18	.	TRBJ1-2	TGTGCCAGCTCACCGACCGGGTCCCGTTCTAACTATGGCTACACCTTC	CASSPTGSRSNYGYTF
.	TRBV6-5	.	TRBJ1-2	TGTGCCAGCAGTTCCCCTTCAGCTAACTATGGCTACACCTTC	CASSSPSANYGYTF
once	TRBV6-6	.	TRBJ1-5	TGTGCCAGCAGCACGGATAGCAATCAGCCCCAGCATTTT	CASSTDSNQPQHF
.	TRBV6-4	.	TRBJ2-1	TGTGCCAGCAGTGACTCTAGCGCTAGCTCCTACAATGAGCAGTTCTTC	CASSDSSASSYNEQFF
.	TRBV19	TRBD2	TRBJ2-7	TGTGCCAGTAGTAGGGGAGCGGGAGGGCCGATCTACGAGCAGTACTTC	CASSRGAGGPIYEQYF
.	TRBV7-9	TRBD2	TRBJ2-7	TGTGCCAGCAGCTTAGCAGCGGGGGCGGCGGGCGAGCAGTACTTC	CASSLAAGAAGEQYF